The 7 T cell receptor beta chains presented below share a single source sample, sequenced in a study of identical twins. TCRdb called the 5' RACE reads again in MiXCR, with one record for every CDR3 protein. This sample has about 520,000 distinct CDR3 sequences, with less than 25% found just once. These data were likewise used in another study, on T cells expressing NK-cell markers.

What was sequenced was CD4+ T cells sorted from blood. These receptors all come from a young woman in good health.

The chain recombines TRBV20-1 with TRBJ2-1; 8 bases are a match to TRBD2. CDR1 is DFQATT, CDR2 SNEGSKA, per germline (reference sequence). This CDR3 is built from 12 residues. The ends lost 8 bases at V and 9 bases at J; junction bases unmatched: 9. Here the CDR3 reads CSPRTSLFEQFF. DNA of the CDR3: TGCAGTCCCCGGACTAGCCTATTTGAGCAGTTCTTC.

In this sample, this clonotype turned up once. J is TRBJ2-5 and V is TRBV4-1; D remains ambiguous. Germline CDR1 reads MGHRA; CDR2 reads YSYEKL. The CDR3 length is 16 residues. Trimming left V 0 bases short and J 5 bases short, with 16 bases between. The CDR3 loop reads CASSQDGEASYETQYF. The CDR3 DNA is TGCGCCAGCAGCCAAGATGGGGAAGCGTCCTATGAGACCCAGTACTTC.

This clonotype occurred many times. The rearrangement links TRBV3-1 to TRBJ1-2, with D possibly TRBD1 on 5 matching bases. From germline, CDR1 is LGHDT and CDR2 YNNKEL (reference sequence). CDR3 length equals 13 residues. The V end lost 4 bases, the J end lost 8 bases, and 14 bases lay between the germline ends. The CDR3 loop is CASSRDSVEGYTF. Written as DNA, the CDR3 is TGTGCCAGCAGCCGGGACTCGGTCGAGGGCTACACCTTC.

The chain links TRBV5-1 to TRBJ2-3; a weak D match, TRBD2 (6 bases). This CDR3 has 15 residues. V was clipped by 1 base and J by 4 bases, with 13 bases between them. In germline, CDR1 is SGHRS, CDR2 YFSETQ. This CDR3 is CASSLPSGGPDTQYF. DNA of the CDR3: TGCGCCAGCAGCTTGCCCTCCGGGGGACCAGATACGCAGTATTTT.

In this sample, this clonotype turned up a few times. This rearrangement joins TRBV14 to TRBJ2-7; 9 bases are a match to TRBD1. Germline V CDR1 and CDR2: SGHDN, FVKESK. The CDR3 consists of 16 residues. V was pared by 2 bases and J by 2 bases, with 7 bases of the junction left unmatched. The DNA for the CDR3 is TGTGCCAGCAGCCAAATATCGGGACAGGGAACCTACGAGCAGTACTTC. Encoded protein: CASSQISGQGTYEQYF.

This clonotype has only a few counts. The chain has TRBV19 and TRBJ2-1; D gene ambiguous. Germline V gene data show CDR1 as LNHDA and CDR2 as SQIVND (reference sequence). The CDR3 totals 13 residues. Trimming cost V 5 bases and J 6 bases, with 11 bases left between them. CDR3 sequence reads: CASSLDHLNEQFF. The CDR3 DNA reads as TGTGCCAGTAGTCTCGACCACCTCAATGAGCAGTTCTTC.

This chain links TRBV5-1 with TRBJ2-1; no clear D. V was cut by 0 bases and J by 6 bases, with 16 bases left in between. The CDR3 extends over 16 amino acids. In germline, CDR1 is SGHRS, CDR2 YFSETQ. Written as DNA, the CDR3 is TGCGCCAGCAGCTTGGGATTAGGTGCCTCAATCAATGAGCAGTTCTTC. This gives the protein CASSLGLGASINEQFF.